This entry lists 23 T cell receptor beta chains sequenced from one sample in a study of cytomegalovirus exposure and HLA in healthy donors. It was with 60 Vbeta and 13 Jbeta primers that the PCR ran. Only in-frame clones appear in the TCRdb table, and some are missing; sequencing was by immunoSEQ multiplex PCR. This sample has about 280,000 clones, with around 90% found just once. Sequenced material: PBMCs. The receptors stem from a woman aged 18 to 35 in good health and CMV-seronegative.

V gene TRBV29-1 combines with J gene TRBJ1-2; TRBD1 might be the D (5 bases). There are 14 residues in the CDR3. V lost 2 bases, J lost 6 bases, and 16 bases lay in between. The germline gives CDR1 SQVTM, CDR2 ANQGSEA. CDR3 DNA sequence: TGCAGCGTTGAACTGCGAGGGGAGGATAATGGCTACACCTTC. It translates to CSVELRGEDNGYTF.

The chain combines TRBV19 with TRBJ1-2; the D is unclear. Germline assignment: CDR1 LNHDA and CDR2 SQIVND (reference sequence). The CDR3 is 14 amino acids. V was cut by 6 bases and J by 5 bases, with 16 bases left in between. The CDR3 protein is CASSKTWTEYGYTF. CDR3 bases: TGTGCCAGTAGCAAAACCTGGACTGAGTATGGCTACACCTTC.

The chain couples TRBV11-2 to TRBJ2-1, with D maybe TRBD2 (6 bases). There are 15 residues in the CDR3. Per the germline V gene, CDR1 is SGHAT and CDR2 is FQNNGV. V lost 3 bases to trimming and J lost 3 bases, with 12 bases between them. CDR3 region: CASSLNGEVYNEQFF. DNA of the CDR3: TGTGCCAGCAGCTTGAACGGGGAGGTCTACAATGAGCAGTTCTTC.

The chain employs TRBV11-2 and TRBJ2-5, with a tentative D call TRBD1 (6 bases). The CDR3 extends over 16 amino acids. CDR1 and CDR2 from the germline V gene are SGHAT and FQNNGV. Trimming cost V 1 base and J 4 bases, with 16 bases left between them. CDR3: CASSLVQGMVAETQYF. The CDR3, as DNA: TGTGCCAGCAGCTTAGTCCAGGGGATGGTGGCAGAGACCCAGTACTTC.

This clone was seen a few times. This chain uses TRBV18 with TRBJ2-6, with TRBD2 identical over 8 bases. Per germline, CDR1 KGHSH and CDR2 LQKENI. The V gene end was trimmed by 1 base and the J gene end by 0 bases; junction bases not matched to a gene: 8. The CDR3 extends over 19 amino acids. The CDR3 here is CASSPLEAGAFSGANVLTF. The CDR3 coding sequence is TGTGCCAGCTCACCACTCGAAGCGGGGGCCTTCTCTGGGGCCAACGTCCTGACTTTC.

The gene calls are TRBV29-1 and TRBJ1-2, with 11 bases matching TRBD1. CDR1 and CDR2 (germline): SQVTM, ANQGSEA. The CDR3 is 15 amino acids. Germline trimming cut 6 bases from V and 3 bases from J; bases unmatched to any gene: 9. The CDR3: CSVEGDRGIHYGYTF. In DNA, the CDR3 is TGCAGCGTCGAGGGGGACAGGGGGATTCACTATGGCTACACCTTC.

The V gene is TRBV11-2, the J gene TRBJ2-7, with 12 bases fitting TRBD1. Germline trimming cut 4 bases from V and 5 bases from J; bases unmatched to any gene: 3. The CDR3 totals 14 residues. From germline, CDR1 is SGHAT and CDR2 FQNNGV. CDR3 DNA sequence: TGTGCCAGCAGCTGGGGACAGGGGGCCAACGAGCAGTACTTC. Protein product: CASSWGQGANEQYF.

The chain recombines TRBV30 with TRBJ1-1; D perhaps matches TRBD1 (6 bases). Trimming took 4 bases from V and 1 from J, leaving 10 bases between them. This CDR3 is built from 13 residues. CDR1 is GTSNPN, CDR2 SVGIG, per germline (reference sequence). DNA for the CDR3: TGTGCCTGGATTGGACAGAAGAACACTGAAGCTTTCTTT. This translates into CAWIGQKNTEAFF.

The chain carries TRBV7-9 and TRBJ2-1, with 10 bases identical to TRBD1. Per the germline V gene, CDR1 is SEHNR and CDR2 is FQNEAQ (reference sequence). CDR3 length: 16 residues. The J segment lost 4 bases and the V segment lost 5 bases, leaving 8 bases of the junction unmatched. As DNA, the CDR3 is TGTGCCAGCAGCACGGGGGACAGGGGCACTTACAATGAGCAGTTCTTC. Translating gives CASSTGDRGTYNEQFF.

The rearrangement joins TRBV2 to TRBJ1-1; maybe TRBD1 (5 bases). Per germline, CDR1 SNHLY and CDR2 FYNNEI. Trimming pared 6 bases from V and 11 bases from J, leaving 13 bases between. CDR3 length equals 11 residues. The CDR3 coding sequence is TGTGCCAGCAGCAACGCGGGGGTGGCTTTCTTT. It translates to CASSNAGVAFF.

This chain joins TRBV13 and TRBJ1-1; D possibly corresponds to TRBD1 (5 bases). Germline CDR1 is PRHDT and CDR2 is FYEKMQ (reference sequence). The CDR3 length is 14 residues. Trimming took 2 bases from V and 3 from J, leaving 10 bases between them. The CDR3 reads CASSLRGWDTEAFF. The CDR3, as DNA: TGTGCCAGCAGCTTAAGGGGCTGGGACACTGAAGCTTTCTTT.

This sequence joins TRBV27 and TRBJ2-1; D is undetermined. CDR1 and CDR2 from the germline V gene are MNHEY and SMNVEV (reference sequence). The V and J ends lost 6 bases and 0 bases respectively, with 6 bases between them. This CDR3 spans 13 amino acids. CDR3 in amino acids: CASSRSSYNEQFF. CDR3 nucleotide sequence: TGTGCCAGCAGCCGTAGCTCCTACAATGAGCAGTTCTTC.

This sequence joins TRBV28 and TRBJ2-3; possible D gene TRBD2, 7 bases. Trimming cost V 10 bases and J 0 bases, with 14 bases left between them. Germline V lookup: CDR1 MDHEN, CDR2 SYDVKM. This CDR3 region has 14 residues. The CDR3 is CAIGRGGSTDTQYF. DNA of the CDR3: TGTGCCATCGGAAGGGGGGGGAGCACAGATACGCAGTATTTT.

This rearrangement joins TRBV14 to TRBJ1-1; 9 nucleotides align to TRBD1. The germline V gene encodes CDR1 SGHDN and CDR2 FVKESK. The CDR3 spans 14 residues. Trimming removed 6 bases from V and 3 bases from J; junction bases left unmatched: 5. This CDR3 reads CASSDRGEYTEAFF. Written as DNA, the CDR3 is TGTGCCAGCAGTGACAGGGGGGAATACACTGAAGCTTTCTTT.

This sequence joins TRBV6-5 and TRBJ1-6; D unresolved. With 2 bases removed from V and 9 bases from J, the gap between germline ends came to 5 bases. The length of the CDR3 is 12 residues. The germline V gene encodes CDR1 MNHEY and CDR2 SVGAGI. The CDR3 DNA sequence: TGTGCCAGCAGTTACCTTCGTTCACCCCTCCACTTT. Translation gives CASSYLRSPLHF.

V usage is TRBV5-1 and J usage is TRBJ1-2; 9 bases are a match to TRBD1. The V and J ends lost 3 bases and 2 bases, in that order; junction bases with no gene match: 5. In germline, CDR1 is SGHRS, CDR2 YFSETQ. This CDR3 comprises 15 residues. The CDR3: CASSSSGQGNYGYTF. The CDR3 DNA sequence: TGCGCCAGCAGCTCTAGCGGACAGGGGAACTATGGCTACACCTTC.

The V call is TRBV4-1, the J call TRBJ2-3, with D perhaps matching TRBD2 (6 bases). CDR1 MGHRA and CDR2 YSYEKL come from the germline V gene. The CDR3 runs to 13 residues. Trimming took 7 bases from V and 3 from J, leaving 11 bases between them. This CDR3 is CASKGGVTDTQYF. DNA of the CDR3: TGCGCCAGCAAGGGAGGTGTGACAGATACGCAGTATTTT.

Comments on this clone: The same CDR3 also results from other DNA sequences found in this sample. The rearrangement links TRBV5-4 to TRBJ2-1; TRBD2 agrees at 14 bases. Germline V gene lookup returns CDR1 SGHNT and CDR2 YYREEE (reference sequence). Unmatched junction bases numbered 8, after V lost 5 bases and J lost 10 bases. The CDR3 is 15 residues long. The CDR3 coding sequence is TGTGCCAGCAGACCTGGACTAGCGGGGGGACGGGAGCAGTTCTTC. This gives the protein CASRPGLAGGREQFF.

V and J are TRBV7-9 and TRBJ2-7; 10 bases align to TRBD1. The CDR3 is 14 amino acids. V lost 5 bases, J lost 4 bases, and 5 bases stayed unmatched. Germline loops: CDR1 SEHNR, CDR2 FQNEAQ (reference sequence). The CDR3 region has the DNA TGTGCCAGCAGCAAGACAGGGGGCAGATACGAGCAGTACTTC. Amino acid sequence: CASSKTGGRYEQYF.

This CDR3 is CAISEYGLTMVLDTQYF. CDR3 sequence (DNA): TGTGCCATCAGTGAGTACGGACTAACAATGGTTCTCGATACGCAGTATTTT. This chain connects TRBV10-3 to TRBJ2-3; the D gene is possibly TRBD2 (6 bases). The CDR3 extends over 17 amino acids. Germline-derived CDR1 and CDR2 are ENHRY and SYGVKD. V was shortened by 1 base and J by 6 bases, with 20 bases between the two germline ends.

V usage is TRBV5-1 and J usage is TRBJ1-1, with TRBD1 matching over 7 bases. Germline V gene lookup returns CDR1 SGHRS and CDR2 YFSETQ. This CDR3 has 14 amino acids. J gave up 5 bases and V 5 bases, and 9 bases lay outside the gene matches. CDR3 DNA sequence: TGCGCCAGCAGGCAAAGACAGGGATGGACTGAAGCTTTCTTT. The encoded protein is CASRQRQGWTEAFF. The full variable domain, completed using reference TRBV5-1 and TRBJ1-1, is KAGVTQTPRYLIKTRGQQVTLSCSPISGHRSVSWYQQTPGQGLQFLFEYFSETQRNKGNFPGRFSGRQFSNSRSEMNVSTLELGDSALYLCASRQRQGWTEAFFGQGTRLTVV.

In its sample, this clone was seen once. V is TRBV5-1 and J is TRBJ2-1, with 12 bases lining up with TRBD2. The CDR3 length is 15 residues. V lost 4 bases to trimming and J lost 14 bases; unmatched junction nucleotides: 13. Germline V gene lookup returns CDR1 SGHRS and CDR2 YFSETQ. CDR3 sequence (DNA): TGCGCCAGCAGCGCGGGCCTCCTAGCGGGGGGGCCAGAGTTCTTC. Protein: CASSAGLLAGGPEFF.

This rearrangement joins TRBV6-5 to TRBJ2-3; 13 bases map to TRBD2. V trimming: 6 bases; J trimming: 4 bases; junction bases outside the gene matches: 1. Germline CDR1 and CDR2: MNHEY and SVGAGI. CDR3 length: 14 residues. The CDR3 reads CASSGLAGADTQYF. The CDR3 DNA sequence: TGTGCCAGCAGCGGACTAGCGGGGGCAGATACGCAGTATTTT.